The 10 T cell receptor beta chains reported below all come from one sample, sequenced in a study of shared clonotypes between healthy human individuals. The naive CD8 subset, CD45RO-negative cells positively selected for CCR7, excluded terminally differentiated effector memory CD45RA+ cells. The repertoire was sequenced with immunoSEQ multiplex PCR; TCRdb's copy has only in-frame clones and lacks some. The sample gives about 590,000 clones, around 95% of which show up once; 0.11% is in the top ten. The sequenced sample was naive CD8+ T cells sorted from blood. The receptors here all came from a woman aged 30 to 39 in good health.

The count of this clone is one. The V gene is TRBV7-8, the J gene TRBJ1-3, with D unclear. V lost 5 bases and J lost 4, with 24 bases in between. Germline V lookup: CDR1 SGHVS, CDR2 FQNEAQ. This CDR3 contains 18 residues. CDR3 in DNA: TGTGCCAGCAGCCCCTACTCCCCAAAGGTCTCGCAAGGAAACACCATATATTTT. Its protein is CASSPYSPKVSQGNTIYF.

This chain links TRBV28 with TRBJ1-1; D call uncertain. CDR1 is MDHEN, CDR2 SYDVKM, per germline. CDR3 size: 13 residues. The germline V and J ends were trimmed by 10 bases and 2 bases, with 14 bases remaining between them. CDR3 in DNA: TGTGCCACCCAAGCTTCAACTAACACTGAAGCTTTCTTT. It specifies CATQASTNTEAFF. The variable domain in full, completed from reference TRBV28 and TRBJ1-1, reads DVKVTQSSRYLVKRTGEKVFLECVQDMDHENMFWYRQDPGLGLRLIYFSYDVKMKEKGDIPEGYSVSREKKERFSLILESASTNQTSMYLCATQASTNTEAFFGQGTRLTVV.

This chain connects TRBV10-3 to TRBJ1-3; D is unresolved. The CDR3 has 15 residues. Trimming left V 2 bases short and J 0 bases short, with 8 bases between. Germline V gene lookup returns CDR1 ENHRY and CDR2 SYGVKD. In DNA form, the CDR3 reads TGTGCCATCAGTGAGGGGGAGAGCTCTGGAAACACCATATATTTT. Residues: CAISEGESSGNTIYF.

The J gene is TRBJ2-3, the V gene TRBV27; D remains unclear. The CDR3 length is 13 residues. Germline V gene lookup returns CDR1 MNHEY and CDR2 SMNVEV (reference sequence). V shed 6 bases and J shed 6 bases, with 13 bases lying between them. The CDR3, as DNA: TGTGCCAGCAGCCTAGTTGGGTCGGATACGCAGTATTTT. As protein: CASSLVGSDTQYF.

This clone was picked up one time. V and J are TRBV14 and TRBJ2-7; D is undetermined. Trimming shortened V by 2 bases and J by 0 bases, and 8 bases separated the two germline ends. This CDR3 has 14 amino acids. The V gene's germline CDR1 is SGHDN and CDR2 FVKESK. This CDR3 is CASSQTGPSYEQYF. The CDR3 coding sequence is TGTGCCAGCAGCCAAACCGGACCCTCCTACGAGCAGTACTTC.

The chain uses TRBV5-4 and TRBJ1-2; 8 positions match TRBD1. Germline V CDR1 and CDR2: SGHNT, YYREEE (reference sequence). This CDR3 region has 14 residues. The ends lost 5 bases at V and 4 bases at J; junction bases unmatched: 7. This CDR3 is CASSTRQGPYGYTF. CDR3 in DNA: TGTGCCAGCAGTACGAGACAGGGGCCCTATGGCTACACCTTC.

The chain's CDR3 is CASSLRARDRPIYEQYF. CDR3 nucleotides: TGTGCCAGCAGTTTAAGGGCCCGGGACAGGCCCATCTACGAGCAGTACTTC. The rearrangement links TRBV27 to TRBJ2-7, with 8 positions matching TRBD1. The CDR3 runs to 17 residues. V lost 2 bases and J lost 3; bases outside the gene matches: 12. Germline V gives CDR1 MNHEY, CDR2 SMNVEV (reference sequence).

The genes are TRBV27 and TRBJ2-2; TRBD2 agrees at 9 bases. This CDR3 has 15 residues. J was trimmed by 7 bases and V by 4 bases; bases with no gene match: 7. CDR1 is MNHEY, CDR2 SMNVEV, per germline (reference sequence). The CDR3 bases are TGTGCCAGCAGTTCGACTAGCGGTTTTGGCGGGGAGCTGTTTTTT. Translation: CASSSTSGFGGELFF.

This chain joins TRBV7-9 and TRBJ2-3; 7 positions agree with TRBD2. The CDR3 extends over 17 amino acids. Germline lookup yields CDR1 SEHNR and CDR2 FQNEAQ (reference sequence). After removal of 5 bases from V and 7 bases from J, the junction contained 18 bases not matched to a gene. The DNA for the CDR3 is TGTGCCAGCAGCCCACATGGGGCGGGAGCTGACCGGCATACGCAGTATTTT. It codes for CASSPHGAGADRHTQYF. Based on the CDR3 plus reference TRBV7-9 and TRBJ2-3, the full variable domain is DTGVSQNPRHKITKRGQNVTFRCDPISEHNRLYWYRQTLGQGPEFLTYFQNEAQLEKSRLLSDRFSAERPKGSFSTLEIQRTEQGDSAMYLCASSPHGAGADRHTQYFGPGTRLTVL.

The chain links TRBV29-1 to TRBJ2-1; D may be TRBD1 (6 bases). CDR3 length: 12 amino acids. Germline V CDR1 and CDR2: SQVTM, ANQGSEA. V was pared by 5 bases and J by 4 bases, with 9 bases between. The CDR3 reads CSVLQGYNEQFF. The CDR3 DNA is TGCAGCGTTTTACAGGGTTACAATGAGCAGTTCTTC.